Here is one TCR beta chain with its context. Its cognate antigen is unknown. Looked up from germline, CDR1 is LGHNT and CDR2 is FRNRAP. This CDR3 has 15 amino acids. V was cut by 3 bases and J by 6 bases, with 17 bases left in between. The tumor samples were collected prior to definitive surgery or chemotherapy. The record originates from a study of high-grade serous ovarian cancer treatment subgroups. Across the study: Each sample yielded on average 7,494 unique TCR beta rearrangements from 12,000 to 15,000 reads. Overall study results and limits: Without spatial data, bulk sequencing limits insight into HGSC tumor diversity.

Sequencing used immunoSEQ multiplex PCR; TCRdb keeps in-frame clones, though not all of them. Of roughly 1,500 clones in the sample, under 80% were seen once. The origin of this receptor is a human donor with high-grade serous ovarian cancer. The sequencing sample was made of tumor tissue. V gene TRBV12-5 combines with J gene TRBJ1-1; D is perhaps TRBD1 (5 bases). This CDR3 reads CASGFTGWGVAEAFF. The DNA for the CDR3 is TGTGCTAGTGGTTTCACCGGGTGGGGGGTGGCTGAAGCTTTCTTT.